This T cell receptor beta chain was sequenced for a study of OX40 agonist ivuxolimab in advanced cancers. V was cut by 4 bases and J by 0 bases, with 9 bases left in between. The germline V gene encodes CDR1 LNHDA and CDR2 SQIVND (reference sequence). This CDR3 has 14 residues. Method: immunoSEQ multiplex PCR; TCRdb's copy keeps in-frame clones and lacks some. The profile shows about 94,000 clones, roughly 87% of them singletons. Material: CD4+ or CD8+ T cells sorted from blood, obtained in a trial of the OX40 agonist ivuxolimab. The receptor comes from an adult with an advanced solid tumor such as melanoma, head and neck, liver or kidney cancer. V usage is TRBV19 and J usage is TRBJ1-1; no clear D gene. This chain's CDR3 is CASSTGPMNTEAFF. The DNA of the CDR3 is TGTGCCAGTAGTACAGGTCCCATGAACACTGAAGCTTTCTTT.